These 9 T cell receptor beta chains came from one sample sequenced in a study of T cells expressing NK-cell markers. One entry per CDR3 protein, without DNA, is what TCRdb gives after re-calling the 5' RACE reads. In total, the table holds some 390,000 distinct CDR3 sequences. Sequenced material: blood T cells: a sorted CD56 or NKG2C T cell subset, CD4+ or CD8+ T cells, or bulk PBMC T cells (not recorded which). The origin of the receptors is a woman between 50 and 59 years old in good health.

The chain combines TRBV5-1 with TRBJ2-7; TCRdb calls TRBD1, which cannot be checked without DNA. Germline-derived CDR1 and CDR2 are SGHRS and YFSETQ. This CDR3 has 14 amino acids. Here the CDR3 reads CASSLGVSPGEQYF.

This rearrangement joins TRBV10-3 to TRBJ2-1; TCRdb's D call of TRBD1 is untestable without DNA. Per the germline V gene, CDR1 is ENHRY and CDR2 is SYGVKD. This CDR3 region has 13 residues. The CDR3 here is CAAGTGADNEQFF.

The V call is TRBV6-6, the J call TRBJ2-2; no DNA is available, so the TRBD2 call from TCRdb remains unchecked. The CDR3 sequence is 15 residues long. The germline V gene encodes CDR1 MNHNY and CDR2 SVGAGI (reference sequence). The CDR3: CASSPSMGGTGELFF.

The chain combines TRBV20-1 with TRBJ2-5; the TRBD2 assignment by TCRdb is unverifiable without DNA. Germline V lookup: CDR1 DFQATT, CDR2 SNEGSKA (reference sequence). This CDR3 is 19 amino acids long. The CDR3 sequence is CSARDPLAGVRTPRETQYF.

This clonotype is identified as hyperexpanded (1% or more) from frequency. The J gene is TRBJ2-3, the V gene TRBV20-1; TCRdb reports TRBD1, a call that lacks DNA to check it against. The CDR3 contains 13 residues. The germline CDR1 and CDR2 sequences are DFQATT and SNEGSKA (reference sequence). This chain's CDR3 is CSASPGAPDTQYF.

The rearrangement links TRBV20-1 to TRBJ1-5. The CDR3 has 13 residues. Germline V gives CDR1 DFQATT, CDR2 SNEGSKA (reference sequence). The CDR3 here is CSARRGGGQPQHF.

The V and J genes are TRBV11-2 and TRBJ1-2; TCRdb's assignment of TRBD1 cannot be checked, as there is no DNA. Germline CDR1 and CDR2: SGHAT and FQNNGV. This CDR3 region has 18 residues. CDR3 residues: CASSRRRAGGQSRYGYTF.

This chain links TRBV7-9 with TRBJ1-3; TCRdb calls TRBD1, which cannot be checked without DNA. The CDR3 has 16 amino acids. Germline CDR1 is SEHNR and CDR2 is FQNEAQ (reference sequence). CDR3 sequence: CASSTHDRDSGNTIYF.

CDR3 residues: CAIVDRLNTEAFF. The rearrangement joins TRBV10-2 to TRBJ1-1; checking the TCRdb D call of TRBD1 is not possible without DNA. Germline assignment: CDR1 WSHSY and CDR2 SAAADI. The CDR3 is 13 amino acids.